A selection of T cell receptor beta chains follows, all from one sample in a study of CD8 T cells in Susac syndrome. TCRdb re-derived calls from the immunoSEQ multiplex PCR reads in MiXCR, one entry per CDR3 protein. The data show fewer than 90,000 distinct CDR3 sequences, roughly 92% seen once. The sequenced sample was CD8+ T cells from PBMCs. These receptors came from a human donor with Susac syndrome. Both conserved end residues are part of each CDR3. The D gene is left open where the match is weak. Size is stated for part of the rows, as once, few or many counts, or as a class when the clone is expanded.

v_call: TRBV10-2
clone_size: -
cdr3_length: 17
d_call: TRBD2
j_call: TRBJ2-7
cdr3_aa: CATLGTSGGHTTYEQYF
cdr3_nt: TGCGCCACCCTCGGGACTAGCGGGGGGCATACTACCTACGAGCAGTACTTC

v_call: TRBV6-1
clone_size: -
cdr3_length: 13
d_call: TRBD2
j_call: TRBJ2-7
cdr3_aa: CASSDSGIYEQYF
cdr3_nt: TGTGCCAGCAGTGATAGCGGGATTTACGAGCAGTACTTC

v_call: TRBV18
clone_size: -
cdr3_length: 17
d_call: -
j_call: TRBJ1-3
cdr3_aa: CASSPRGRGNSGNTIYF
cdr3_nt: TGTGCCAGCTCACCCCGGGGCAGGGGAAACTCTGGAAACACCATATATTTT

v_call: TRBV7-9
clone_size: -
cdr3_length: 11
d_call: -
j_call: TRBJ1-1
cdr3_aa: CASSWRTEAFF
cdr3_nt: TGTGCCAGCAGTTGGAGGACTGAAGCTTTCTTT

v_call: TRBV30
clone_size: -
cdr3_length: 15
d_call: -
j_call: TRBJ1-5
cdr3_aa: CAWSVRMDFNQPQHF
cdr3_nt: TGTGCCTGGAGTGTACGCATGGATTTCAATCAGCCCCAGCATTTT

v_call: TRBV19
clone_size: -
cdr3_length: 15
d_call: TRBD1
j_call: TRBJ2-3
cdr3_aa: CASRKGQGRADTQYF
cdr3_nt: TGTGCCAGTAGGAAAGGACAGGGAAGAGCAGATACGCAGTATTTT

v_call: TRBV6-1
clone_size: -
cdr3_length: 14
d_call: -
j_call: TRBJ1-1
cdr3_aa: CASRVVGRNTEAFF
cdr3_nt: TGTGCCAGCAGAGTCGTCGGTCGGAACACTGAAGCTTTCTTT

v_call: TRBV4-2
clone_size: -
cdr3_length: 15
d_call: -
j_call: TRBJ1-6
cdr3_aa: CASGTREGYNSPLHF
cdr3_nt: TGTGCCAGCGGCACCAGGGAAGGTTATAATTCACCCCTCCACTTT

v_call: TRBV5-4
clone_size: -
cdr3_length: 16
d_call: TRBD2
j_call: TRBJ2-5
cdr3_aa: CASSLVAGGPQETQYF
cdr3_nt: TGTGCCAGCAGCTTGGTAGCGGGAGGGCCACAAGAGACCCAGTACTTC

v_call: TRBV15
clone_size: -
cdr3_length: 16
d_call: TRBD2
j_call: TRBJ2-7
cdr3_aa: CATSRNSGRVAYEQYF
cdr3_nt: TGTGCCACCAGCAGAAACAGCGGGAGGGTTGCCTACGAGCAGTACTTC

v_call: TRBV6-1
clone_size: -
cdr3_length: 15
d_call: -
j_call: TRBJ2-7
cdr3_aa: CASSERDRVAYEQYF
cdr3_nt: TGTGCCAGCAGTGAGCGGGACAGAGTCGCCTACGAGCAGTACTTC

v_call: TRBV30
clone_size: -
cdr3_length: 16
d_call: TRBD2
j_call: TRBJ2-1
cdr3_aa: CAWSVGLAGIYNEQFF
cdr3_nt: TGTGCCTGGAGTGTGGGACTAGCGGGGATATACAATGAGCAGTTCTTC

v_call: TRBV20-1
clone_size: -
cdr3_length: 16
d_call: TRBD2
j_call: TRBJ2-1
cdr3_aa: CSARDLSGSGYNEQFF
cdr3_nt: TGCAGTGCTAGAGATCTCAGCGGGAGTGGCTACAATGAGCAGTTCTTC

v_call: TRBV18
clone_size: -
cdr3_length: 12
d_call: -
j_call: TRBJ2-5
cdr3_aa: CASSGEWETQYF
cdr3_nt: TGTGCCAGCTCTGGGGAATGGGAGACCCAGTACTTC

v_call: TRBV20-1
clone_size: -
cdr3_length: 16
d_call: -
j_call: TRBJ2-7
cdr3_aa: CSALGRTLIGVNEQYF
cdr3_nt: TGCAGTGCCTTGGGGAGGACTTTGATCGGGGTGAACGAGCAGTACTTC

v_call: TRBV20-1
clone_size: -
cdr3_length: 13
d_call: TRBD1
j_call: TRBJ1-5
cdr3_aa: CSAGTGINQPQHF
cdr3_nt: TGCAGTGCCGGGACAGGAATCAATCAGCCCCAGCATTTT

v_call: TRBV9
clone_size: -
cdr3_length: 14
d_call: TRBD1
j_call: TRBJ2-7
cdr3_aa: CASSSETGAYEQYF
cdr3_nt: TGTGCCAGCAGCTCAGAGACAGGGGCCTACGAGCAGTACTTC

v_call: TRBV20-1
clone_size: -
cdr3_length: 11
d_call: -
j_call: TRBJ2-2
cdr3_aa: CSAQGTGELFF
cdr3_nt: TGCAGTGCCCAGGGGACCGGGGAGCTGTTTTTT

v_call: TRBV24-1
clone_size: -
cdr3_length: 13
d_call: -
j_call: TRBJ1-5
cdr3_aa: CATSSDSNQPQHF
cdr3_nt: TGTGCCACCAGCTCCGACAGTAATCAGCCCCAGCATTTT

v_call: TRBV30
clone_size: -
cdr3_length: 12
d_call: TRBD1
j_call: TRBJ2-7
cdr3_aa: CAWDRGDYEQYF
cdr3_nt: TGTGCCTGGGACAGGGGGGACTACGAGCAGTACTTC

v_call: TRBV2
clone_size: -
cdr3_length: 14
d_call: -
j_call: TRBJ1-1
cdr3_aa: CASIGGGGRTEAFF
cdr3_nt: TGTGCCAGCATTGGGGGAGGGGGGAGAACTGAAGCTTTCTTT

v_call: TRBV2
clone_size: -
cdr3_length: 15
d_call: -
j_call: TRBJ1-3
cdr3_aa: CASSRDHLSGNTIYF
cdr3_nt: TGTGCCAGCAGTCGGGACCATCTCTCTGGAAACACCATATATTTT

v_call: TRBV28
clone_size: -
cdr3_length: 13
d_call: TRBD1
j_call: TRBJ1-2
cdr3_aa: CASTLGTGDGYTF
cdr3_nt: TGTGCCAGCACTTTAGGGACAGGGGATGGCTACACCTTC

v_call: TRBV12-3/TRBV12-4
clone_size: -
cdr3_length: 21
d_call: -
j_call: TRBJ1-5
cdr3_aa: CASSFGGVRDSLIAFSEPQHF
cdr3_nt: TGTGCCAGCAGTTTTGGGGGAGTCAGGGATTCGTTAATTGCATTCTCGGAGCCCCAGCATTTT

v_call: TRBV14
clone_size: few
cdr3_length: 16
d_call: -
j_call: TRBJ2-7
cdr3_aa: CASSQAVSKIPYEQYF
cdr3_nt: TGTGCCAGCAGCCAAGCTGTCTCCAAGATACCCTACGAGCAGTACTTC

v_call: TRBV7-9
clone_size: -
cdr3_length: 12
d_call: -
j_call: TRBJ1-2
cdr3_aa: CASSLGVYGYTF
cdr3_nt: TGTGCCAGCAGCTTAGGCGTATATGGCTACACCTTC

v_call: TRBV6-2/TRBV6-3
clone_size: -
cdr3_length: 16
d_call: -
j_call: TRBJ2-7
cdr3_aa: CASSYAPAGSSYEQYF
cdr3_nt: TGTGCCAGCAGTTACGCGCCCGCGGGGAGCTCCTACGAGCAGTACTTC

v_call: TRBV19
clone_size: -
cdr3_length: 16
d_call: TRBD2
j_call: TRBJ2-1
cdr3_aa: CASSILAGVRYNEQFF
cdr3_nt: TGTGCCAGTAGTATCTTAGCGGGAGTACGCTACAATGAGCAGTTCTTC

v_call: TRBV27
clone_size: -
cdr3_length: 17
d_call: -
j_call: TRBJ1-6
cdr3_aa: CASSLTEPASYNSPLHF
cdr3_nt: TGTGCCAGCAGTTTAACGGAACCGGCCTCCTATAATTCACCCCTCCACTTT

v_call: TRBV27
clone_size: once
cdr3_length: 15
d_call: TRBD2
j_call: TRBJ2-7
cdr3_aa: CASVPLAGGPYEQYF
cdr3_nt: TGTGCCAGCGTCCCTCTAGCGGGAGGTCCCTACGAGCAGTACTTC

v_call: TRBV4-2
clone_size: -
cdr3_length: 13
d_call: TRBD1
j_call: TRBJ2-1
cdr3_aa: CASSQEGGDEQFF
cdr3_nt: TGTGCCAGCAGCCAAGAAGGGGGCGATGAGCAGTTCTTC

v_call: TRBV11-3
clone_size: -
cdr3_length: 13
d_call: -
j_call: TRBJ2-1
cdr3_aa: CASSFGSYNEQFF
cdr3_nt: TGTGCCAGCAGCTTTGGATCCTACAATGAGCAGTTCTTC

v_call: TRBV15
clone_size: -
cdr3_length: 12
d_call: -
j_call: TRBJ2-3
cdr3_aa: CATSRFTDTQYF
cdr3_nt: TGTGCCACCAGCAGATTCACAGATACGCAGTATTTT

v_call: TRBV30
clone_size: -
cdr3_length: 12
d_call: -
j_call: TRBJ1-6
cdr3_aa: CAWRGRESPLHF
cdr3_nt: TGTGCCTGGAGGGGACGTGAGTCACCCCTCCACTTT

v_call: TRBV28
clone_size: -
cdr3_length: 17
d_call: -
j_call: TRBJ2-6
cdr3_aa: CASSSYRVSAGANVLTF
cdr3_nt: TGTGCCAGCAGTTCCTACAGGGTTTCGGCTGGGGCCAACGTCCTGACTTTC

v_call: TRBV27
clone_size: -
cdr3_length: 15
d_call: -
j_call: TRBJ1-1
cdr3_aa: CASSLTGGLNTEAFF
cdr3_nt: TGTGCCAGCAGTCTCACCGGGGGTTTGAACACTGAAGCTTTCTTT

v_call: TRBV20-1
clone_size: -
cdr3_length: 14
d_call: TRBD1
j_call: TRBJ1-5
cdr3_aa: CSARGGQGTQPQHF
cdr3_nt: TGCAGTGCTAGGGGTGGACAGGGGACTCAGCCCCAGCATTTT

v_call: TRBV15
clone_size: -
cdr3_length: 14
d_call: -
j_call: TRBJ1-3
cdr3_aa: CATSRDISADTIYF
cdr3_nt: TGTGCCACCAGCAGAGATATATCGGCGGACACCATATATTTT

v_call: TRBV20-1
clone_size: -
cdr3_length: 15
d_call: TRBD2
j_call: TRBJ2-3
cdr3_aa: CSADGLAGGQDTQYF
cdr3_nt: TGCAGTGCTGACGGACTAGCGGGGGGGCAGGATACGCAGTATTTT

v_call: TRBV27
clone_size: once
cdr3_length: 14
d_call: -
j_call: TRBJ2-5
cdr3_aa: CASRRGGVQETQYF
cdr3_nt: TGTGCCAGCAGGCGGGGTGGGGTCCAAGAGACCCAGTACTTC

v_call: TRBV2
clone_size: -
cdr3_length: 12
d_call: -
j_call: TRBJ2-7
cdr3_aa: CASTNHPYEQYF
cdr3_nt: TGTGCCAGCACAAACCACCCCTACGAGCAGTACTTC

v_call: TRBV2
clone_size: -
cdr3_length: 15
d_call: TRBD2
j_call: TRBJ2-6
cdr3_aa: CASRVRGDGANVLTF
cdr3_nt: TGTGCCAGCAGGGTACGGGGGGACGGGGCCAACGTCCTGACTTTC

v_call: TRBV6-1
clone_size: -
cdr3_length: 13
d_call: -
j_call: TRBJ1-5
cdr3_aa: CASSGGRNQPQHF
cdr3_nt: TGTGCCAGCAGTGGCGGACGTAATCAGCCCCAGCATTTT

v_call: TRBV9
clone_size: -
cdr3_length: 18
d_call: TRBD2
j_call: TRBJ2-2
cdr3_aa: CASSGQPGLAPNTGELFF
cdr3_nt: TGTGCCAGCAGCGGACAACCGGGACTAGCGCCAAACACCGGGGAGCTGTTTTTT

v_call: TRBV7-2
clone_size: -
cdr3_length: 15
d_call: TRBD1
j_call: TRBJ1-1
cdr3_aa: CASSLNLAGGTEAFF
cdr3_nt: TGTGCCAGCAGCTTAAATCTCGCAGGGGGAACTGAAGCTTTCTTT

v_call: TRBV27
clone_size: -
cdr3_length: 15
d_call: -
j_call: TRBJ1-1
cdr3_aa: CASSIPGQPNTEAFF
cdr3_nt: TGTGCCAGCAGTATCCCGGGACAACCGAACACTGAAGCTTTCTTT

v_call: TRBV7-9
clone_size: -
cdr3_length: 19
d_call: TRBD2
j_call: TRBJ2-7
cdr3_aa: CASSSPVGLAGGVSYEQYF
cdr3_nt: TGTGCCAGCAGCTCCCCAGTGGGACTAGCGGGGGGAGTCTCCTACGAGCAGTACTTC

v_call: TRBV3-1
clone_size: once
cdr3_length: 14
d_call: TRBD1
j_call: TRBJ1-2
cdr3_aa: CASSQAGGARGYTF
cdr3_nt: TGTGCCAGCAGCCAAGCAGGGGGGGCTCGTGGCTACACCTTC

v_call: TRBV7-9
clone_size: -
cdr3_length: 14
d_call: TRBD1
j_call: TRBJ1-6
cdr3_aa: CASRTGTGDSPLHF
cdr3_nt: TGTGCCAGCAGGACCGGGACAGGGGATTCACCCCTCCACTTT

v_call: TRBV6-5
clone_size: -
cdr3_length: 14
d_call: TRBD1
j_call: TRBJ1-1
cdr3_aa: CASSTDRGRTEAFF
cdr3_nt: TGTGCCAGCAGCACCGACAGGGGTAGGACTGAAGCTTTCTTT

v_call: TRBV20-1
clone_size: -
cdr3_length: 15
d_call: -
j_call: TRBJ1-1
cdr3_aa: CSARVGEAAVTEAFF
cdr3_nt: TGCAGTGCTAGAGTTGGGGAGGCGGCGGTAACTGAAGCTTTCTTT

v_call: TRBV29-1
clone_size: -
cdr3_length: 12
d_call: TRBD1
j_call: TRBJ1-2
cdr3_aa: CSVGTGRDGYTF
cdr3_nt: TGCAGCGTGGGGACAGGTCGTGATGGCTACACCTTC

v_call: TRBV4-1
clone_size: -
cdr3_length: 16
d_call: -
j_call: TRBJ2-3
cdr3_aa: CASSPRDKTSTDTQYF
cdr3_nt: TGCGCCAGCAGCCCCCGGGACAAGACCAGCACAGATACGCAGTATTTT

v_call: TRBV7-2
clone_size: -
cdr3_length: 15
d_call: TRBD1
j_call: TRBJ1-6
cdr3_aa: CASSPQTGGNSPLHF
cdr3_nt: TGTGCCAGCAGCCCCCAGACAGGGGGCAATTCACCCCTCCACTTT

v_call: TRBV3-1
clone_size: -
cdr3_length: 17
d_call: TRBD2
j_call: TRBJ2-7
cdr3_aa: CASSQDWPSGTVYEQYF
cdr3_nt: TGTGCCAGCAGCCAAGATTGGCCTAGCGGGACCGTTTATGAGCAGTACTTC

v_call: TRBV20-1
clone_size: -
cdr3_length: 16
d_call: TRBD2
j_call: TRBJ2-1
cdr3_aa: CSAQTPLAGSYNEQFF
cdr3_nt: TGCAGTGCCCAGACCCCCCTAGCGGGCTCCTACAATGAGCAGTTCTTC

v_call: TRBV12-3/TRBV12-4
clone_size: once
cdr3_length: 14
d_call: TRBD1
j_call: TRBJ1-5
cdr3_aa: CASSLSGGSQPQHF
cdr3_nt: TGTGCCAGCAGTTTATCAGGGGGCAGCCAGCCCCAGCATTTT

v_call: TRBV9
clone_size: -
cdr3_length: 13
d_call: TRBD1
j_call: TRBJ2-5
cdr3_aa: CASSGQGQETQYF
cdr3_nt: TGTGCCAGCAGCGGACAGGGTCAAGAGACCCAGTACTTC